This T cell receptor beta chain appears in the sequencing data of a study of blood T cell repertoires in COVID-19. Study in general: From the United States, Italy and Spain came samples of acute and convalescent COVID-19. The analysed material was cDNA or gDNA that came from T cells, B-cell-depleted T cells, or PBMCs.

Participant ages covered roughly 18 to 89 years across 24 US areas. Two negative PCRs, clearance, or symptom resolution characterized the recovered Cohort 3 donors. This CDR3 spans 13 amino acids. Germline V gene sequence: CDR1 LGHNT, CDR2 FRNRAP. V dropped 2 bases and J dropped 8 bases, with 10 bases sitting between them. The assay was immunoSEQ multiplex PCR, and TCRdb's table has in-frame clones only and misses some. The sample lists approximately 490,000 clones; approximately 91% were seen once. This chain links TRBV12-5 with TRBJ2-1; D not resolved. The clonotype originates from a woman aged 55-70 years who had recovered from COVID-19. The sample was PBMCs or T cells enriched from blood (not recorded which). The CDR3 DNA reads TGTGCTAGTGGTTTGATAGATGGGCATGAGCAGTTCTTC. Encoded protein: CASGLIDGHEQFF.